The present entry profiles one T cell receptor (beta chain) with its context. The participants were between roughly 18 and 89 years old and came from some 23 US areas. Participant-given clinical history determined each cohort assignment. In Cohort 3, a recovered donor had either two negative PCRs, clearance, or symptom resolution. These data belong to a study of blood T cell repertoires in COVID-19. Trimming cost V 0 bases and J 4 bases, with 15 bases left between them. The CDR3 loop spans 15 amino acids. Germline CDR1 and CDR2: GTSNPN and SVGIG (reference sequence). Per the original methods: Reference gene primer amplification yielded estimated nucleated cell counts. Profiled with immunoSEQ multiplex PCR; TCRdb holds only in-frame clones, not every one. V, J and clone size reflect that table, while D and trimming were determined from the DNA. Of about 300,000 clones detected, about 85% appear once; the ten largest clones hold about 6%.

The specimen was PBMCs or T cells enriched from blood (not recorded which). The source of this sequence is a woman in her thirties who had recovered from COVID-19. The J gene is TRBJ1-1, the V gene TRBV30; D is perhaps TRBD1 (5 bases). The DNA of the CDR3 is TGTGCCTGGAGTGTCCCCCCCAGGGCCCGCACTGAAGCTTTCTTT. This gives the protein CAWSVPPRARTEAFF.